The rows below give T cell receptor beta chains drawn from one sample of a study of blood T cell repertoires in COVID-19. Profiling relied on immunoSEQ multiplex PCR, and the TCRdb table lists in-frame clones only, not all of them. The repertoire includes 210,000 or so clones, approximately 80% of them detected once, and about 20% sits in the top ten. The sequenced material came from peripheral blood. The source of these receptors is a human donor in a cohort sampled during active COVID-19. CDR3s include the opening cysteine and the closing phenylalanine or tryptophan. The order of the fields is J gene, V gene, CDR3 protein.

J gene: TRBJ1-2; V gene: TRBV3-1/TRBV3-2; CDR3 protein: CASSQGGRGVLGYTF
J gene: TRBJ2-7; V gene: TRBV7-9; CDR3 protein: CASSKGTSRLYEQYF
J gene: TRBJ1-1; V gene: TRBV3-1/TRBV3-2; CDR3 protein: CASSQDLPGTEAFF
J gene: TRBJ1-4; V gene: TRBV5-1; CDR3 protein: CASSEQASPNEKLFF
J gene: TRBJ1-4; V gene: TRBV28; CDR3 protein: CASSLSHRDGREKLFF
J gene: TRBJ2-1; V gene: TRBV5-4; CDR3 protein: CASNPNGIAGEYNEQFF
J gene: TRBJ1-6; V gene: TRBV7-9; CDR3 protein: CASSSTGISGSPLHF
J gene: TRBJ2-5; V gene: TRBV4-1; CDR3 protein: CASSARRGETQYF
J gene: TRBJ2-1; V gene: TRBV11-1; CDR3 protein: CASSLEWTAQFF
J gene: TRBJ2-3; V gene: TRBV7-6; CDR3 protein: CASSLGVAGGITDTQYF
J gene: TRBJ1-6; V gene: TRBV6-5; CDR3 protein: CASRRTGGNSPLHF
J gene: TRBJ2-2; V gene: TRBV2; CDR3 protein: CASSSEAETGELFF
J gene: TRBJ2-2; V gene: TRBV11-3; CDR3 protein: CASSVGLAGGRGTGELFF
J gene: TRBJ2-5; V gene: TRBV2; CDR3 protein: CASSEIQGLQTQYF
J gene: TRBJ1-3; V gene: TRBV5-6; CDR3 protein: CASSSKQGLVSGNTIYF
J gene: TRBJ1-1; V gene: TRBV6-5; CDR3 protein: CASRPDSFEAFF
J gene: TRBJ1-1; V gene: TRBV24-1; CDR3 protein: CATSDSRGNRDEAFF
J gene: TRBJ2-3; V gene: TRBV5-1; CDR3 protein: CASSIASATRILDTQYF
J gene: TRBJ2-3; V gene: TRBV27; CDR3 protein: CASRRLAGPDTQYF
J gene: TRBJ2-1; V gene: TRBV30; CDR3 protein: CAWSELNNEQFF
J gene: TRBJ1-2; V gene: TRBV29-1; CDR3 protein: CSVDGTGGIGYTF
J gene: TRBJ2-6; V gene: TRBV19; CDR3 protein: CASSIAVTGSSSGGANVLTF
J gene: TRBJ2-3; V gene: TRBV5-4; CDR3 protein: CASSSWGRADTQYF
J gene: TRBJ1-1; V gene: TRBV7-6; CDR3 protein: CASSLSVRDTEAFF
J gene: TRBJ2-5; V gene: TRBV2; CDR3 protein: CASSSGRGETQYF
J gene: TRBJ1-1; V gene: TRBV15; CDR3 protein: CATSRDSERSEAFF
J gene: TRBJ1-6; V gene: TRBV5-6; CDR3 protein: CASSFKGTFTYSPLHF
J gene: TRBJ1-2; V gene: TRBV11-2; CDR3 protein: CASSLLRAGYGYTF
J gene: TRBJ1-5; V gene: TRBV11-2; CDR3 protein: CASSWTRAGPQHF
J gene: TRBJ2-2; V gene: TRBV10-3; CDR3 protein: CAIRGPPGGSNTGELFF
J gene: TRBJ2-1; V gene: TRBV5-4; CDR3 protein: CASSLKRLADYNEQFF
J gene: TRBJ1-4; V gene: TRBV18; CDR3 protein: CASSSGGADLEKLFF
J gene: TRBJ2-4; V gene: TRBV15; CDR3 protein: CATSRDISQSNIQYF
J gene: TRBJ1-5; V gene: TRBV24-1; CDR3 protein: CATSEGGWGNQPQHF
J gene: TRBJ1-1; V gene: TRBV7-2; CDR3 protein: CASSLGATRGEAFF
J gene: TRBJ2-2; V gene: TRBV4-1; CDR3 protein: CASSQGTEGTGELFF
J gene: TRBJ1-1; V gene: TRBV7-2; CDR3 protein: CASSLEGDLGAFF
J gene: TRBJ1-1; V gene: TRBV2; CDR3 protein: CASRDGTAYTEAFF
J gene: TRBJ2-1; V gene: TRBV7-9; CDR3 protein: CASSLGDRVNEQFF
J gene: TRBJ2-7; V gene: TRBV21-1; CDR3 protein: CASSKTLPLQAGGHEQYF
J gene: TRBJ2-5; V gene: TRBV5-1; CDR3 protein: CATRQGLQETQYF
J gene: TRBJ2-2; V gene: TRBV19; CDR3 protein: CASSGAGNTGELFF
J gene: TRBJ1-2; V gene: TRBV7-8; CDR3 protein: CASSAGGWAYGYTF
J gene: TRBJ2-6; V gene: TRBV7-9; CDR3 protein: CAQQWANVLTF
J gene: TRBJ2-7; V gene: TRBV10-3; CDR3 protein: CAISESLDRGIDEQYF